In its sample, the clone carrying this T cell receptor (beta chain) was seen once. Its matching antigen is unknown. This specimen belongs to a study of cytomegalovirus exposure and HLA in healthy donors. Study-wide results and caveats: The majority of CMV-associated TCR beta chains were reported as apparently HLA-restricted in a later analysis. Presence/absence comparisons presumed near-even sequencing depth among donors.

Primers for the PCR totalled 60 Vbeta and 13 Jbeta. Profiled with immunoSEQ multiplex PCR; TCRdb holds only in-frame clones, not every one. The sample contains about 160,000 clones, 75% to 85% of which appear only once. The CDR3 length is 16 residues. V trimming: 5 bases; J trimming: 0 bases; junction bases outside the gene matches: 9. CDR1 SEHNR and CDR2 FQNEAQ come from the germline V gene (reference sequence). The sample was PBMCs. The chain is built from TRBV7-9 and TRBJ1-1, with TRBD1 matching over 7 bases. The sequence was collected from a man between 45 and 60 years old in good health and CMV-seropositive. The CDR3 sequence: CASSPRRTGLNTEAFF. DNA of the CDR3: TGTGCCAGCAGCCCACGAAGGACAGGTTTGAACACTGAAGCTTTCTTT. The full variable domain, its missing parts supplied by reference TRBV7-9 and TRBJ1-1, is DTGVSQNPRHKITKRGQNVTFRCDPISEHNRLYWYRQTLGQGPEFLTYFQNEAQLEKSRLLSDRFSAERPKGSFSTLEIQRTEQGDSAMYLCASSPRRTGLNTEAFFGQGTRLTVV.